A selection of T cell receptor beta chains follows, all from one sample in a study of memory CD4+ T cells and cytomegalovirus serostatus. Measured with immunoSEQ multiplex PCR; TCRdb has only the in-frame clones, and not every one. The sample carries roughly 40,000 clones, over 60% recorded once. What was sequenced was memory CD4+ T cells from blood. All receptors derive from an adult in good health and CMV-seronegative. Both conserved end residues are trimmed from each CDR3.

V,J,CDR3
TRBV10-3,.,AIRAKAGTGASYEQY
TRBV5-6,TRBJ1-3,ASSLFQLSGNTIY
TRBV5-6,TRBJ2-1,ASSLWVDPPGYEQF
TRBV13,TRBJ2-1,ASSLLGYNEQF
TRBV30,TRBJ2-3,AWNSGSAGPDTQY
TRBV2,TRBJ2-7,ASSVGMLYEQY
TRBV6-6,TRBJ2-1,ASSYGLAGGLSEQF
TRBV19,TRBJ2-2,ASSPSGRRTGELF
TRBV19,TRBJ2-5,ASNRDRGETQY
TRBV4-1,TRBJ1-5,ASRHPDREDQPQH
TRBV30,TRBJ2-1,AWSIKRGKGHEQF
TRBV29-1,TRBJ2-1,SVPCVPYNEQF
TRBV29-1,TRBJ1-1,SVGVGVNTEAF
TRBV11-2,TRBJ2-5,ASSLAGQTRETQY
TRBV5-1,TRBJ2-2,ASSLVANTGELF
TRBV5-1,TRBJ1-4,ASSGMWTGEEKLF
TRBV5-1,TRBJ2-3,ASSLGGHTDTQY
TRBV2,TRBJ1-2,ASSEQGRRYGYT
TRBV11-3,TRBJ1-1,ASSPYGRVNTEAF
TRBV30,TRBJ1-6,AWTPSSYNSPLH
TRBV9,TRBJ1-2,ASSPQTANYGYT
TRBV19,TRBJ2-3,ASSYRAGADTQY
TRBV19,TRBJ2-2,ASSLIAGMDTGELF
TRBV18,TRBJ1-1,ASSRLRENTEAF
TRBV14,TRBJ1-3,ASSPLGSGNTIY
TRBV6-5,TRBJ2-7,ASNLRVPYEQY
TRBV11-2,TRBJ2-3,ASSFGGRDTDTQY
TRBV21-1,TRBJ2-7,ASNPGGIVYEQY
TRBV5-1,TRBJ1-1,ASSLNSLNTEAF
TRBV2,TRBJ2-3,ASSDNGAGGLVTQY
TRBV7-3,TRBJ2-2,ASSKTSGSTGELF
TRBV7-8,TRBJ1-4,ASSPGTLGEKLF
TRBV11-3,TRBJ1-1,ASSLYPELSEAF
TRBV30,TRBJ1-4,AWSVHRGSEKLF